One sample yielded the 14 T cell receptor beta chains listed below, sequenced in a study of spatial heterogeneity in lung cancer. TCRdb reprocessed the 5' RACE reads with MiXCR, giving one entry per CDR3 protein. In the table there are roughly 17,000 distinct CDR3 sequences, under 20% of which are singletons. The time point was: sample taken at primary tumor resection. Whole RNA, isolated from tumor, nontumor lung or frozen PBMC, was sequenced without prior sorting. This specimen was PBMCs, taken at surgery. The receptors derive from a male donor with early-stage non-small cell lung cancer.

This clonotype turned up a few times. This sequence joins TRBV7-3 and TRBJ2-5; D is tentatively TRBD1 or TRBD2 (5 bases each). The germline V gene has CDR1 SGHTA and CDR2 FQGTGA. CDR3 length equals 13 residues. Trimming took 5 bases from V and 0 from J, leaving 7 bases between them. CDR3 sequence reads: CASSPGHQETQYF. In DNA, the CDR3 is TGTGCCAGCAGCCCGGGACACCAAGAGACCCAGTACTTC. The full variable domain, in which reference TRBV7-3 and TRBJ2-5 provide the parts outside the CDR3, is GAGVSQTPSNKVTEKGKYVELRCDPISGHTALYWYRQSLGQGPEFLIYFQGTGAADDSGLPNDRFFAVRPEGSVSTLKIQRTERGDSAVYLCASSPGHQETQYFGPGTRLLVL.

This clonotype is classed as medium-sized. This chain joins TRBV9 and TRBJ1-1; D remains ambiguous. This CDR3 is 12 amino acids long. Germline CDR1 reads SGDLS; CDR2 reads YYNGEE. Trimming left V 0 bases short and J 3 bases short, with 3 bases between. The CDR3, as DNA: TGTGCCAGCAGCGTAGGGGACACTGAAGCTTTCTTT. Amino acids: CASSVGDTEAFF.

This clonotype is medium-sized within its sample. The chain uses TRBV9 and TRBJ2-2, with D unresolved. V was clipped by 5 bases and J by 0 bases, with 2 bases between them. The CDR3 loop spans 12 amino acids. The germline V gene encodes CDR1 SGDLS and CDR2 YYNGEE. CDR3 residues: CASSSNTGELFF. The CDR3 nucleotides read TGTGCCAGCAGTTCGAACACCGGGGAGCTGTTTTTT.

This clonotype was seen ten or more times. This chain connects TRBV7-2 to TRBJ2-2, with 10 nucleotides matching TRBD2. Germline V gene data show CDR1 as SGHTA and CDR2 as FQGNSA. The CDR3 has 16 residues. The V and J ends lost 5 bases and 2 bases, in that order; junction bases with no gene match: 5. This chain's CDR3 is CASSRAGGPNTGELFF. The DNA of the CDR3 is TGTGCCAGCAGCCGAGCGGGGGGGCCTAACACCGGGGAGCTGTTTTTT.

The V gene is TRBV5-1, the J gene TRBJ2-3; the D is unclear. This CDR3 spans 13 amino acids. V lost 5 bases, J lost 0 bases, and 7 bases lay in between. Germline CDR1 reads SGHRS; CDR2 reads YFSETQ. CDR3 DNA sequence: TGCGCCAGCAGAGCCACTAGCACAGATACGCAGTATTTT. Encoded protein: CASRATSTDTQYF.

This clonotype was counted between two and nine times. J is TRBJ1-2 and V is TRBV19; no reliable D call. The CDR3 contains 9 residues. The V end was cut by 9 bases, the J end by 4 bases, with 3 bases between. Germline CDR1 LNHDA, CDR2 SQIVND (reference sequence). The CDR3: CASGYGYTF. CDR3 bases: TGTGCCAGCGGCTATGGCTACACCTTC.

This clonotype was seen ten or more times. The CDR3 loop is CASSQAEGGVSEAFF. The CDR3 DNA reads TGCGCCAGCAGCCAAGCTGAAGGGGGCGTGTCTGAAGCTTTCTTT. The chain carries TRBV4-1 and TRBJ1-1; 7 positions match TRBD1. After removal of 1 base from V and 6 bases from J, the junction contained 8 bases not matched to a gene. The CDR3 has 15 amino acids. The germline V gene encodes CDR1 MGHRA and CDR2 YSYEKL.

This clonotype occurred a few times. The genes are TRBV19 and TRBJ1-2; D gene uncertain. Trimming left V 6 bases short and J 5 bases short, with 7 bases between. In germline, CDR1 is LNHDA, CDR2 SQIVND (reference sequence). The CDR3 spans 11 residues. CDR3 bases: TGTGCCAGTAGCTACTCTTATGGCTACACCTTC. It specifies CASSYSYGYTF.

This sequence joins TRBV12-3 or TRBV12-4 and TRBJ1-2; D unresolved. The CDR3 spans 15 residues. The V end lost 3 bases, the J end lost 4 bases, and 15 bases lay between the germline ends. The CDR3 DNA follows: TGTGCCAGCAGTTTCTCGAAGGGAAATTTCTATGGCTACACCTTC. This translates into CASSFSKGNFYGYTF.

The V gene is TRBV29-1, the J gene TRBJ1-2; D gene ambiguous. Germline CDR1 SQVTM, CDR2 ANQGSEA. The CDR3 sequence is 13 residues long. Deletions cut 4 bases from V and 5 bases from J, with 14 bases between. The CDR3 here is CSVAELEGYGYTF. The CDR3 DNA sequence: TGCAGCGTTGCGGAGTTGGAAGGGTATGGCTACACCTTC.

The gene calls are TRBV6-2 or TRBV6-3 and TRBJ1-5; D is uncertain. Trimming shortened V by 2 bases and J by 5 bases, and 7 bases separated the two germline ends. The V gene's germline CDR1 is MNHEY and CDR2 SVGEGT. This CDR3 region has 13 residues. This chain's CDR3 is CASSYLEDQPQHF. The CDR3, as DNA: TGTGCCAGCAGTTACCTAGAGGATCAGCCCCAGCATTTT.

This clonotype appeared a few times. The chain uses TRBV12-3 or TRBV12-4 and TRBJ2-2; no definite D call. V was trimmed by 6 bases and J by 4 bases, leaving 6 bases between them. The CDR3 is 12 amino acids. The CDR3 DNA reads as TGTGCCAGCAGCCCAATCACCGGGGAGCTGTTTTTT. Protein product: CASSPITGELFF.

This clonotype was recorded many times. The chain joins TRBV3-1 to TRBJ1-2; the D is unclear. The CDR3 runs to 14 residues. CDR1 is LGHDT and CDR2 is YNNKEL in the germline V gene (reference sequence). V dropped 9 bases and J dropped 7 bases, with 21 bases sitting between them. CDR3 sequence: CASRSGLNPTGYTF. DNA for the CDR3: TGTGCCAGTCGTTCGGGCCTTAACCCAACTGGCTACACCTTC. The whole variable domain, filled in from reference TRBV3-1 and TRBJ1-2, reads DTAVSQTPKYLVTQMGNDKSIKCEQNLGHDTMYWYKQDSKKFLKIMFSYNNKELIINETVPNRFSPKSPDKAHLNLHINSLELGDSAVYFCASRSGLNPTGYTFGSGTRLTVV.

The chain has TRBV2 and TRBJ2-1; either TRBD1 or TRBD2 may supply D (5 bases each). With 6 bases removed from V and 4 bases from J, the gap between germline ends came to 13 bases. The CDR3 totals 14 residues. Germline CDR1 is SNHLY and CDR2 is FYNNEI. The CDR3 coding sequence is TGTGCCAGCAGCCTACGGGACGGATACAATGAGCAGTTCTTC. It codes for CASSLRDGYNEQFF.